This entry features one TCR beta chain sequence. Its matching antigen is unknown. Ophthalmopathy in the patients scored at least 3 on Clinical Activity Score and at least 4 on NOSPECS grade, lasting under 3 months. Patients were excluded for uncontrolled infection, other autoimmune disease, pregnancy or lactation. Germline V lookup: CDR1 LNHNV, CDR2 YYDKDF (reference sequence). Trimming took 5 bases from V and 0 from J, leaving 13 bases between them. The CDR3 has 16 residues. The data derive from a study of T cells in Graves' hyperthyroidism and ophthalmopathy. Study-level results: Stable hyperthyroidism was told apart from ophthalmopathy by a model built on 13 V-J features.

TCR beta CDR3 regions were amplified from RNA. Primed by the HTBI set, a first-round RT-PCR was run on the TCR CDR3. Via MiXCR, TCRdb re-called the multiplex PCR reads, giving one row per CDR3 protein. The table includes about half a million distinct CDR3 sequences, about 16% detected once. This TCR came from a woman aged 25 to 39 with Graves' ophthalmopathy. The chain uses TRBV15 and TRBJ1-4, with D possibly matching TRBD1 (5 bases). The sample comprised blood. The CDR3 here is CATSVGTAPTNEKLFF. CDR3 DNA sequence: TGTGCCACCAGCGTCGGGACCGCGCCAACTAATGAAAAACTGTTTTTT.